The T cell receptor beta chain described here comes from a study of T cell responses to AZD1222 COVID-19 vaccine (dated by TCRdb to the early 2020s). As for the study more broadly: A total of over 230 trial participants underwent TCR sequencing, of whom 207 received two doses of AZD1222 and around 26 received two doses of the MenACWY control vaccine. Enrollment into the trials was organized by age into subgroups of 18-55, 56-69 and 70-plus years, and those subgroups contained around 150, 28 and 57 TCR-sequenced participants, respectively.

As regards this clone: Its antigen is not yet known. No much larger clone exists at a distance of one base, and base qualities are not known.

The CDR3 regions of human TCRbeta chains were analyzed by immunosequencing. In the authors' own workflow: Repertoire TCRs were checked for matches against a reference library of SARS-CoV-2-specific TCRs that had been generated using the MIRA antigen-specificity platform. Breadth was defined as the fraction of unique TCRs that were SARS-CoV-2-associated, and depth was defined as the fraction of total T cells that were SARS-CoV-2-associated. Using the MIRA data, each spike-specific TCR was assigned both to the spike region to which the TCR was reactive and to a CD4 or CD8 class. Log10-transformed breadth and depth values were compared by one-way ANOVA with Sidak's multiple comparisons tests. TCRdb obtained this table from immuneACCESS and retained in-frame rearrangements with V and J assigned. These tables miss some clones; where compared with another copy, unresolved V genes account for less than half of the shortfall, and the remainder is unexplained. V and J calls and clone size are copied from that table; D and trimming were computed from the DNA. The sample profile shows approximately 210,000 clones; approximately 94% of them were found once. The leading ten clones occupy approximately 1.7% of the sample.

Interpreted using the paper, the time point label stands for: about 28 days (+/-7) after the second vaccine dose. According to the study, the label for this sample's treatment or condition signals: meningococcal conjugate vaccine given as trial control. Samples from vaccinated people were obtained from the UK trials COV001 and COV002, which included a single-blind randomized controlled phase 2/3 trial of AZD1222 (ChAdOx1 nCoV-19) in healthy adults. For TCRbeta chain sequencing, PBMC samples from trial participants were taken at day 0 and at day 28 after the second dose. V was cut back by 2 bases and J by 3 bases, leaving a gap of 10 bases between them. The germline V gene (reference sequence) supplies CDR1 SEHNR and CDR2 FQNEAQ. Reading from cysteine to phenylalanine, the CDR3 counts 15 amino acids. CDR3 DNA only is kept here, 45 bases in frame from base 1. Findings and caveats that apply to the study as a whole: Only six or seven AZD1222 recipients were SARS-CoV-2 seropositive at baseline, limiting conclusions about previously exposed vaccinees. Participants were mostly white British, with more females than males. The authors suggested clonal diversity may have been underestimated. The whole spike protein was spanned by vaccine-associated CD4 TCRs, and dominant responses were seen in regions 160-218 and 743-854. In the small 56-69-year group, the increase in depth fell short of significance, most likely because of low power. Nearly half of unique spike-specific TCRs reportedly recognized epitopes outside regions mutated in the B.1.351 and B.1.1.7 variants. After two AZD1222 doses, both the breadth and the depth of spike-specific TCRs were significantly higher than at day 0 and than in MenACWY recipients. Because no samples from the day 14 peak response were available, repertoires could be characterized only after the peak T cell response.

The specimen comprised peripheral blood, sampled 28 days after the second dose of the MenACWY control vaccine. This receptor chain uses TRBV7-9 and TRBJ2-2; TRBD2 might be the D gene, on 6 matching bases. This TCR was sampled from an adult who received the MenACWY meningococcal vaccine as a control. The CDR3 protein sequence reads: CASSLLGGDTGELFF. The DNA reads TGTGCCAGCAGCTTACTGGGAGGCGACACCGGGGAGCTGTTTTTT.